This T cell receptor beta chain was obtained from a study of T-cell reconstitution after alpha-beta-depleted transplantation in children (dated by TCRdb to between 2015 and 2016). About the full investigation: Using TCR repertoire profiling, the study quantitatively followed how T-cell immune reconstitution unfolded in children after TCRalphabeta/CD19-depleted allogeneic hematopoietic cell transplantation. Here is what the overall study found, with its caveats: About two months after transplant, the apparently early recovery of alphabetaT-cell counts reportedly depended on just several hundred clones that had expanded rapidly and came from non-depleted graft cells. The high TCRbeta diversity at day 60 in some patients was ascribed to recipient T cells and intrathymic progenitors that had survived conditioning. Over the following months the frequencies of hyperexpanded clones went down, and after one year T-cell counts and TCRbeta diversity were mostly credited to newly produced T cells.

This clonotype has ten or more counts. Its recognized antigen is unknown. Base qualities are missing; no much larger clone stands one base away. This sample's treatment or condition label indicates: allogeneic hematopoietic cell transplantation with graft depleted of TCRalphabeta T cells and CD19 B cells. Transplant recipients were children who received TCRalphabeta/CD19-depleted allogeneic hematopoietic cell grafts. The library was generated by PCR. TCRdb shows the sequencer as Illumina HiSeq 2500. TCR library preparation used molecular barcoding, with unique molecular identifiers applied to normalize quantification of the TCRbeta repertoire. TCRdb redid the processing of the public reads, applying fastp at Q25 and MiXCR, and retained in-frame beta chains. One record per CDR3 amino acid sequence lists the most common genes and DNA. Here the sample has about 180,000 distinct CDR3 sequences; more than 9.5% occur a single time. The ten largest clones take up about 13% of the sample.

Taken from the germline V gene (reference sequence), the CDR1 and CDR2 loops are SGHKS and YYEKEE. V loses 6 bases, J loses 0 bases, and the germline ends lie 19 bases apart. The CDR3 has 17 amino acids, counting the end cysteine and phenylalanine. The read is trimmed to its CDR3 DNA, 51 bases read in frame from base 1. The source of this sequence is a boy aged 2 to 10 with acute myeloid leukemia, due to receive a stem cell transplant. The sequence joins TRBV5-5 to TRBJ1-3; TRBD1 is possibly the D segment (5 matching bases). Sequences were derived from PBMCs, sampled before TCRalphabeta/CD19-depleted stem cell transplant. The sequence in DNA is TGTGCCAGCACCTTCGCCCCTGGGGGACCCTCTGGAAACACCATATATTTT. It translates as CASTFAPGGPSGNTIYF.